Presented here are 28 T cell receptor beta chains from one specimen sequenced in a study of blood T cells in healthy people across ages (dated by TCRdb to 2013 to 2016). Libraries came from 5' RACE. Sequencing instrument: Illumina HiSeq 2500. The second PCR ran for roughly 7 to 11 cycles and used a J-beta primer mix along with a sample-barcoded 5' primer. The public reads were run again by TCRdb, first through fastp at Q25 and then through MiXCR, and only productive beta chains were kept. One record per CDR3 amino acid sequence lists the most common genes and DNA. This sample is represented by about 1.8 million distinct CDR3 sequences; around half of them were singletons. Over 2% of the sample lies in the top ten. The sample taken for sequencing was blood. All receptors come from a woman between 35 and 50 years old in good health.

The chain has TRBV18 and TRBJ2-5; 14 bases fit TRBD2. CDR1 is KGHSH, CDR2 LQKENI, per germline. V trimming: 5 bases; J trimming: 4 bases; junction bases outside the gene matches: 6. The CDR3 sequence is 16 residues long. Written as DNA, the CDR3 is TGTGCCAGCTCATCAAGACTAGCGGGGGGGCCAGAGACCCAGTACTTC. It yields the protein CASSSRLAGGPETQYF.

The chain has TRBV20-1 and TRBJ2-5; weak D call: TRBD2 (5 bases). Germline V lookup: CDR1 DFQATT, CDR2 SNEGSKA (reference sequence). V gave up 2 bases and J gave up 11 bases, with 18 bases separating them. The CDR3 length is 13 residues. CDR3: CSARQEPSWEQYF. The DNA of the CDR3 is TGCAGTGCTAGACAAGAACCGTCTTGGGAGCAGTACTTC.

The chain uses TRBV7-9 and TRBJ2-5, with 8 bases matching TRBD1. Germline assignment: CDR1 SEHNR and CDR2 FQNEAQ (reference sequence). The CDR3 extends over 12 amino acids. J gave up 11 bases and V 0 bases, and 2 bases lay outside the gene matches. The CDR3 DNA reads as TGTGCCAGCAGCTTAGCCGGGGACAGGCAGTACTTC. Protein: CASSLAGDRQYF.

This clonotype has a count of ten or more. V usage is TRBV29-1 and J usage is TRBJ2-7, with TRBD1 matching 7 bases. The CDR3 runs to 12 residues. With 5 bases clipped from V and 3 bases from J, the junction kept 4 bases outside the gene matches. Germline V CDR1 and CDR2: SQVTM, ANQGSEA. CDR3 DNA sequence: TGCAGCGTTCAGGGGGTTTTCTACGAGCAGTACTTC. This translates into CSVQGVFYEQYF.

This clonotype was seen a handful of times. The rearrangement joins TRBV29-1 to TRBJ1-2; TRBD1 might be the D (5 bases). The CDR3 totals 13 residues. V was pared by 0 bases and J by 5 bases, with 10 bases between. CDR1 is SQVTM and CDR2 is ANQGSEA in the germline V gene. The CDR3 sequence is CSVEDGDGYGYTF. The CDR3 nucleotides read TGCAGCGTTGAAGATGGGGACGGGTATGGCTACACCTTC.

The chain carries TRBV20-1 and TRBJ2-1, with TRBD2 as a possible D gene (7 bases). The CDR3 consists of 17 residues. V lost 5 bases and J lost 0, with 20 bases in between. Germline values: CDR1 DFQATT, CDR2 SNEGSKA (reference sequence). The CDR3 reads CSADPGGGLSSYNEQFF. Here the CDR3 DNA reads TGCAGTGCTGACCCTGGGGGGGGCTTAAGCTCCTACAATGAGCAGTTCTTC.

The chain couples TRBV5-1 to TRBJ2-1, with TRBD1 matching 7 bases. The junction had 5 bases not matched to a gene; V was cut back by 4 bases and J by 7 bases. Looked up from germline, CDR1 is SGHRS and CDR2 is YFSETQ. There are 13 residues in the CDR3. The DNA for the CDR3 is TGCGCCAGCAGCGCGAACAGGGGTAATGAGCAGTTCTTC. It translates to CASSANRGNEQFF.

The chain has TRBV20-1 and TRBJ1-5; D is perhaps TRBD1 (5 bases). This CDR3 has 11 amino acids. Trimming left V 5 bases short and J 6 bases short, with 8 bases between. Germline CDR1 DFQATT, CDR2 SNEGSKA (reference sequence). The CDR3 sequence: CSAAGIQPQHF. The DNA of the CDR3 is TGCAGTGCTGCAGGGATTCAGCCCCAGCATTTT.

This clonotype was seen just once. This rearrangement joins TRBV4-1 to TRBJ2-5; 9 bases map to TRBD2. From germline, CDR1 is MGHRA and CDR2 YSYEKL. CDR3 size: 14 residues. The junction had 2 bases not matched to a gene; V was cut back by 2 bases and J by 4 bases. In DNA form, the CDR3 reads TGCGCCAGCAGCCAATCGGGACTAGCAGAGACCCAGTACTTC. Protein: CASSQSGLAETQYF.

The chain employs TRBV29-1 and TRBJ2-3, with D perhaps TRBD1 or TRBD2 (5 bases each). Germline V gene data show CDR1 as SQVTM and CDR2 as ANQGSEA. V was pared by 2 bases and J by 1 base, with 10 bases between. The CDR3 has 14 amino acids. The CDR3: CSVEWGSRTDTQYF. The CDR3 nucleotides read TGCAGCGTTGAATGGGGGTCGCGCACAGATACGCAGTATTTT.

This chain links TRBV15 with TRBJ2-1; the D gene could be TRBD1 or TRBD2 (5 bases each). This CDR3 comprises 15 residues. Trimming shortened V by 1 base and J by 7 bases, and 14 bases separated the two germline ends. Germline assignment: CDR1 LNHNV and CDR2 YYDKDF (reference sequence). CDR3 amino acids: CATSRGGRGVNEQFF. The CDR3 DNA is TGTGCCACCAGCAGAGGAGGTAGAGGGGTGAATGAGCAGTTCTTC.

This rearrangement joins TRBV5-1 to TRBJ1-4, with D tentatively TRBD1 (5 bases). V shed 4 bases and J shed 8 bases, with 15 bases lying between them. Germline V gives CDR1 SGHRS, CDR2 YFSETQ. This CDR3 is built from 14 residues. Here the CDR3 reads CASSTGRTREKLFF. In DNA, the CDR3 is TGCGCCAGCAGCACGGGACGGACACGGGAAAAACTGTTTTTT. Combining the CDR3 with reference TRBV5-1 and TRBJ1-4 gives the whole variable domain KAGVTQTPRYLIKTRGQQVTLSCSPISGHRSVSWYQQTPGQGLQFLFEYFSETQRNKGNFPGRFSGRQFSNSRSEMNVSTLELGDSALYLCASSTGRTREKLFFGSGTQLSVL.

V gene TRBV4-2 combines with J gene TRBJ2-3; 9 bases are shared with TRBD2. Trimming at V came to 0 bases and at J to 3 bases, leaving 7 bases not matched to a gene. From germline, CDR1 is LGHNA and CDR2 YNFKEQ. This CDR3 comprises 17 residues. As DNA, the CDR3 is TGTGCCAGCAGCCAAGATCCTAGCGGGGTTGTAACAGATACGCAGTATTTT. This encodes CASSQDPSGVVTDTQYF.

This sequence joins TRBV6-5 and TRBJ2-7; 8 nucleotides agree with TRBD1. Per germline, CDR1 MNHEY and CDR2 SVGAGI. The CDR3 runs to 14 residues. The trim removed 1 base at V and 3 bases at J, leaving 2 bases unmatched. CDR3 bases: TGTGCCAGCAGTTACTGGGGACAGGACTACGAGCAGTACTTC. Residues: CASSYWGQDYEQYF.

V gene TRBV18 combines with J gene TRBJ1-6; 10 positions agree with TRBD1. CDR1 is KGHSH, CDR2 LQKENI, per germline. V was clipped by 3 bases and J by 7 bases; unmatched bases: 12. The length of the CDR3 is 18 residues. The DNA of the CDR3 is TGTGCCAGCTCACCTAAACAGGCGGGACAGGGGAGAAATTCACCCCTCCACTTT. Translating it yields CASSPKQAGQGRNSPLHF.

The chain employs TRBV10-3 and TRBJ2-5; 9 nucleotides align to TRBD2. V lost 2 bases to trimming and J lost 3 bases; unmatched junction nucleotides: 7. The CDR3 is 16 residues long. CDR1 is ENHRY, CDR2 SYGVKD, per germline. In nucleotides, the CDR3 is TGTGCCATCAGTGAGCCGACTAGCGGCTGGGAAGAGACCCAGTACTTC. Translation: CAISEPTSGWEETQYF.

J is TRBJ2-1 and V is TRBV11-2; D unclear. V was shortened by 5 bases and J by 5 bases, with 10 bases between the two germline ends. Germline values: CDR1 SGHAT, CDR2 FQNNGV. CDR3 size: 13 residues. CDR3 sequence: CASSRLNDNEQFF. In nucleotides, the CDR3 is TGTGCCAGCAGCCGCCTTAACGACAATGAGCAGTTCTTC.

The chain employs TRBV6-1 and TRBJ2-3; 7 bases line up with TRBD1. This CDR3 region has 16 residues. Trimming removed 4 bases from V and 0 bases from J; junction bases left unmatched: 7. CDR1 and CDR2 from the germline V gene are MNHNS and SASEGT. The CDR3 DNA reads as TGTGCCAGCAGTGGGGACAGCGATTCTAGCACAGATACGCAGTATTTT. Amino acids: CASSGDSDSSTDTQYF.

On this clonotype itself: This may come from a read error, since a much larger clone is one base off. The genes are TRBV28 and TRBJ2-3; D perhaps matches TRBD2 (6 bases). CDR3 length: 14 residues. Germline V CDR1 and CDR2: MDHEN, SYDVKM. As DNA, the CDR3 is TGTGCCAGCAGTTCCGGGGGAACTACAGATATGCAGTATTTT. This translates into CASSSGGTTDMQYF.

This clonotype has only a few counts. The chain carries TRBV6-2 or TRBV6-3 and TRBJ2-1; D may be TRBD2 (6 bases). CDR3 length: 15 residues. V was cut by 8 bases and J by 5 bases, with 19 bases left in between. Germline lookup yields CDR1 MNHEY and CDR2 SVGEGT. As DNA, the CDR3 is TGTGCCAGCTGCCTTCGGCGGGGCGAACACAATGAGCAGTTCTTC. It encodes CASCLRRGEHNEQFF.

J is TRBJ2-3 and V is TRBV29-1; D is undetermined. V lost 6 bases, J lost 4 bases, and 14 bases lay in between. CDR3 length: 13 amino acids. Germline V gene sequence: CDR1 SQVTM, CDR2 ANQGSEA. The chain's CDR3 is CSVRLLEADTQYF. The CDR3 DNA reads as TGCAGCGTCCGTCTCCTCGAGGCAGATACGCAGTATTTT.

This clonotype occurred many times. This sequence joins TRBV29-1 and TRBJ1-2; 10 nucleotides align to TRBD1. The CDR3 has 13 amino acids. Per germline, CDR1 SQVTM and CDR2 ANQGSEA. The V and J ends lost 6 bases and 2 bases, in that order; junction bases with no gene match: 3. The CDR3 DNA is TGCAGCGTCAGACAGGGGGCCAACTATGGCTACACCTTC. Translated, it gives CSVRQGANYGYTF.

In this sample, this clonotype turned up a few times. The rearrangement links TRBV2 to TRBJ2-7; 7 bases are shared with TRBD1. The CDR3 spans 17 residues. Germline lookup yields CDR1 SNHLY and CDR2 FYNNEI. V was clipped by 10 bases and J by 1 base; unmatched bases: 19. The CDR3 region has the DNA TGTGCCACCATTAATCGGGCGACAGGGATTAGGTCCTACGAGCAGTACTTC. Translation gives CATINRATGIRSYEQYF.

This clonotype has only a few counts. This chain connects TRBV6-6 to TRBJ2-1; D possibly corresponds to TRBD2 (6 bases). Trimming shortened V by 2 bases and J by 9 bases, and 23 bases separated the two germline ends. The CDR3 consists of 17 residues. The V gene's germline CDR1 is MNHNY and CDR2 SVGAGI (reference sequence). The CDR3, as DNA: TGTGCCAGCAGTTACCCCAAGCGCTCCTCTAGCGCCCTTGAGCAGTTCTTC. Protein product: CASSYPKRSSSALEQFF.

The chain uses TRBV15 and TRBJ2-2; D not certain. CDR3 length: 15 amino acids. Trimming took 0 bases from V and 4 from J, leaving 9 bases between them. Germline V lookup: CDR1 LNHNV, CDR2 YYDKDF (reference sequence). The CDR3 DNA reads TGTGCCACCAGCAGAGATGGTGTGGTCACCGGGGAGCTGTTTTTT. Its protein product is CATSRDGVVTGELFF.

This chain connects TRBV20-1 to TRBJ1-1; D is perhaps TRBD1 (6 bases). CDR3 length: 14 amino acids. Germline CDR1 and CDR2: DFQATT and SNEGSKA (reference sequence). Between the trimmed V and J ends, which lost 1 base and 2 bases, there was a span of 11 bases. DNA of the CDR3: TGCAGTGCTAGAGGGACAGTTATTAACACTGAAGCTTTCTTT. Translated, it gives CSARGTVINTEAFF.

This clonotype came up a few times. One end of the junction is discordant with germline, which a read error may explain. The rearrangement joins TRBV5-1 to TRBJ1-4, with 7 bases fitting TRBD1. Germline lookup yields CDR1 SGHRS and CDR2 YFSETQ. The CDR3 covers 15 residues. CDR3 in DNA: TGTGCCAGCAGCCAAACAGGGGCAACTAATGAAAAACTGTTTTTT. It specifies CASSQTGATNEKLFF. The full variable domain, in which reference TRBV5-1 and TRBJ1-4 provide the parts outside the CDR3, is KAGVTQTPRYLIKTRGQQVTLSCSPISGHRSVSWYQQTPGQGLQFLFEYFSETQRNKGNFPGRFSGRQFSNSRSEMNVSTLELGDSALYLCASSQTGATNEKLFFGSGTQLSVL.

This clonotype was counted between two and nine times. This chain connects TRBV27 to TRBJ2-7; 8 bases fit TRBD1. Germline CDR1 is MNHEY and CDR2 is SMNVEV (reference sequence). The ends lost 6 bases at V and 5 bases at J; junction bases unmatched: 9. CDR3 length: 14 amino acids. The CDR3 bases are TGTGCCAGCAGCCCCATTGACAGGGGACACGAGCAGTACTTC. This translates into CASSPIDRGHEQYF.